Listed here is a single TCR beta chain. Its antigen specificity is not known. It has no much larger one-base neighbor in the sample; base qualities were not kept. Library method: 5' RACE. Sequenced using an Illumina HiSeq 2500. A second PCR of roughly 7 to 12 cycles was run with a J-beta primer mix and a sample-barcoded 5' primer. A template-switch 5' adaptor carrying 12 random nucleotides introduced a unique molecular identifier onto each TCR beta cDNA molecule. Each sample yielded at least 2.5 million CDR3-containing paired-end reads. First-strand cDNA was synthesized from all RNA with the Mint cDNA synthesis kit, primed by a TRBC-specific oligonucleotide. After uracil-DNA glycosylase treatment, a first 18-cycle PCR used universal primers M1SS and BC2_uni_R on all cDNA. Concerning the study's data processing: Normalization of each sample was performed by random selection of 1 million high-quality reads, each carrying a distinct molecular identifier. Instead of being binned into consensus sequences, reads that shared molecular identifiers were thrown out. CDR3 identification, clonotype clustering and error correction used MiTCR with a Q25 quality threshold and the strictest error-elimination algorithm. A nonparametric unseen species model with Euler transformation was used to estimate lower-bound total TCR beta diversity. In-frame beta chains were kept once TCRdb had trimmed the public reads at Q25 with fastp and called clones with MiXCR. Every distinct CDR3 protein forms one entry, paired with its most common genes and DNA. What appears here as the V and J calls and clone size reflects TCRdb's work, not the paper's. Here the sample has over 950,000 distinct CDR3 sequences; roughly half occur a single time. The ten largest clones represent over 20% of the sample.

These data originate in a study of blood T cells in healthy people across ages (dated by TCRdb to the mid-2010s). Some background on the complete study: In model experiments, template switching captured roughly one uniquely barcoded TCR beta cDNA molecule for every two T cells. To track age-related changes in TCR beta repertoire diversity, the study relied on deep sequencing normalized with unique cDNA molecular identifiers. The donors were divided into four age groups: young (average around 15 years), middle-aged (approximately 39), aged (62) and long-lived (about 84). To avoid experimental bias, donors of different ages were distributed randomly across sequencing lanes. Two additional independent replicas of 1 million unique cDNA reads from the same blood draw were analyzed for two donors (one aged 18 to 30 and one aged 80 or older).

Donors were a few dozen systemically healthy Caucasian individuals from Russia aged roughly 6 to 100 years. Each donor gave roughly 9 milliliters of peripheral blood, drawn into EDTA-treated Vacutainer tubes. PBMCs were isolated by Ficoll-Paque density-gradient centrifugation, with at least 6 million obtained per sample. Total RNA was extracted from PBMCs with Trizol reagent, with at least 5 micrograms obtained per sample. For every donor, flow cytometry on a PBMC aliquot measured the percentage of naive CD45RAhigh/CD27high T cells. From the cysteine up to the phenylalanine, the CDR3 has a length of 13 residues. The entry retains the CDR3 DNA only, 39 bases that are in frame from base 1. CDR1 and CDR2 are drawn from the germline V gene: MNHNS, SASEGT. Trimming costs V 5 bases and J 6 bases, and their ends lie 12 bases apart. Summary of the overall study and its limitations: Because donor CMV infection status was unknown, age-related changes in expanded clonotypes were potentially confounded. As age increased, observed TCR beta diversity per million T cells dropped in a roughly linear way, and a significant reduction was already evident by age roughly 40. There was a strong correlation between observed TCR beta diversity and the percentage of naive T cells measured by flow cytometry. Estimates of total diversity based on one million sequenced T cells were regarded as lower bounds and as underestimates. Since profiling was done on bulk unsorted PBMCs, naive and antigen-experienced compartments could not be conclusively compared. The long-lived group showed more naive CD4+ T cells, fewer expanded clones and increased TCR diversity than the aged group, suggesting age selection.

Sequenced sample: blood. This receptor was taken from a woman aged 60-75 years in good health. Recombination linked TRBV6-1 to TRBJ2-3, with no confident D gene call. The DNA sequence follows: TGTGCCAGCAGTCTACAGACCCGGGATACGCAGTATTTT. Protein translation: CASSLQTRDTQYF.